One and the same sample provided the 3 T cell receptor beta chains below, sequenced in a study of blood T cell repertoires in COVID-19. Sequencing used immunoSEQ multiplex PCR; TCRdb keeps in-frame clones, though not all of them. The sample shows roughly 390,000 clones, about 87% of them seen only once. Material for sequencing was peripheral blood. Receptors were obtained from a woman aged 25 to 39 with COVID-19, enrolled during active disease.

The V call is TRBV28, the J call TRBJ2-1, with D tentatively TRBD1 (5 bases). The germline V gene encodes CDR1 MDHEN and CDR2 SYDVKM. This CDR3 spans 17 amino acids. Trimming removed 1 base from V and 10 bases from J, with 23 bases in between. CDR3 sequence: CASSLSAQQLRAGEQFF. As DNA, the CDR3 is TGTGCCAGCAGTTTATCAGCCCAACAGTTAAGGGCAGGGGAGCAGTTCTTC.

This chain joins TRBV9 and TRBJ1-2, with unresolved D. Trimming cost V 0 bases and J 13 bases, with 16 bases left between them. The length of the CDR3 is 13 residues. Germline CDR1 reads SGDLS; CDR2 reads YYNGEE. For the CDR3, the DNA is TGTGCCAGCAGCGTAGGTTGGGCGGAGGGTTTCACCTTC. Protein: CASSVGWAEGFTF.

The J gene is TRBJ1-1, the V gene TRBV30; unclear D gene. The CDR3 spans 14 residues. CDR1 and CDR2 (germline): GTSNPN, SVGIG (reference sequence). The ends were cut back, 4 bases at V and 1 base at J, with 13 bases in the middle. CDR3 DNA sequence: TGTGCCTGGATATATCGGGGAGCGAACACTGAAGCTTTCTTT. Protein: CAWIYRGANTEAFF.